The clone carrying this TCR beta chain was seen once. The record originates from a study of CD8 T cells in Susac syndrome. Random hexamers were used to reverse transcribe the RNA input (about 0.45 to 1 ug). TCRdb called the immunoSEQ multiplex PCR reads again in MiXCR, with one record for every CDR3 protein. The sample has fewer than 200,000 distinct CDR3 sequences, about 95% seen once. The sample consisted of CD4+ T cells from PBMCs. This sequence was found in a human donor in good health.

DNA for the CDR3: TGTGCCAGCAGCCCCCTGGGGGGGCTTGGAGATACGCAGTATTTT. It is translated as CASSPLGGLGDTQYF. The V call is TRBV6-1, the J call TRBJ2-3; perhaps TRBD2 as D (7 bases). Germline V CDR1 and CDR2: MNHNS, SASEGT. There are 15 residues in the CDR3. V lost 6 bases and J lost 5, with 18 bases in between.